Detailed here is one T cell receptor (beta chain). What it binds is unknown. Looked up from germline, CDR1 is KGHSH and CDR2 is LQKENI. This CDR3 contains 15 residues. V lost 2 bases and J lost 4, with 14 bases in between. Here immunoSEQ multiplex PCR was the method, and the copy in TCRdb shows in-frame clones only, minus some. The sample lists about 94,000 clones; 90% to 95% were seen once. The data were obtained in a study of OX40 agonist ivuxolimab in advanced cancers. Whole-study context: The dose-escalation group included hepatocellular carcinoma, melanoma, renal cell carcinoma and head and neck cancer.

Whole-study results and caveats: CD8+ T cells (on average) carried more expanded clones than CD4+ T cells.

Sequenced material: CD4+ or CD8+ T cells sorted from blood, taken in a trial of the OX40 agonist ivuxolimab. This sequence was found in an adult with an advanced solid tumor such as melanoma, head and neck, liver or kidney cancer. The rearrangement uses TRBV18 and TRBJ1-1; TRBD1 might be the D (5 bases). CDR3 nucleotides: TGTGCCAGCTCACCAATAACTGGGACTCCCACTGAAGCTTTCTTT. Amino acids: CASSPITGTPTEAFF.